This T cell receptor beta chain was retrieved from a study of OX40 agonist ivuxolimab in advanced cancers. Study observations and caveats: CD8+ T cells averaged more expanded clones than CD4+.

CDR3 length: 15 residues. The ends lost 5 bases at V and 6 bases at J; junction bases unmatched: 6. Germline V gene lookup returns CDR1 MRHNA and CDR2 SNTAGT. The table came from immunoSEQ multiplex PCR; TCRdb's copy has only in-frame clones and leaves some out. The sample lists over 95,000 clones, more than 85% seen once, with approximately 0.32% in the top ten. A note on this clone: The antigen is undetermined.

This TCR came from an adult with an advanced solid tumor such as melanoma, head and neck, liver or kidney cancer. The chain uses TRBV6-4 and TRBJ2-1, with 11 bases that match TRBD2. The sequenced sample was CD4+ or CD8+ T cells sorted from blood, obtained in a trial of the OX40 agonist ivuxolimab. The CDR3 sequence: CASSPLAGAANEQFF. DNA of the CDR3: TGTGCCAGCAGTCCACTAGCGGGAGCGGCCAATGAGCAGTTCTTC.